This entry describes one T cell receptor (beta chain). Antigen unknown. Whether given at about 4 or about 12 weeks, second doses were pooled. TCRdb keeps only in-frame clones here, not all; method: immunoSEQ multiplex PCR. The data show roughly 120,000 clones, about 90% seen once. This sample was included in a study of T cell responses to AZD1222 COVID-19 vaccine. Study results and limitations: Nearly half of the spike-specific TCRs reportedly recognize variant regions that carry no mutations. Compared with day 0, the breadth and depth of the Spike-specific TCR repertoire rose significantly after two doses of AZD1222. Donors in the cohort were predominantly white British and more often female, and clonal diversity was possibly underestimated.

From germline, CDR1 is KGHSH and CDR2 LQKENI. The length of the CDR3 is 16 residues. Between the trimmed V and J ends, which lost 2 bases and 0 bases, there was a span of 11 bases. Here the sequenced sample was peripheral blood, taken 28 days after the second AZD1222 dose. This chain joins TRBV18 and TRBJ1-3; weak D call: TRBD1 (6 bases). This clonotype originated in an adult who received the AZD1222 COVID-19 vaccine. CDR3: CASSPAGASSGNTIYF. The CDR3 bases are TGTGCCAGCTCACCAGCGGGGGCCTCCTCTGGAAACACCATATATTTT.